The rows below give T cell receptor beta chains drawn from one sample of a study of cytomegalovirus exposure and HLA in healthy donors. Clones were sequenced by immunoSEQ multiplex PCR, and TCRdb holds only the in-frame ones, with some missing. The table for this sample gives 150,000 to 200,000 clones. The sample comprised PBMCs. Receptor source: a young man in good health and CMV-seronegative. CDR3s leave out the opening cysteine and the closing phenylalanine or tryptophan.

TRBV5-4	TRBJ2-2	ASSSQTAVTGELF
TRBV2	TRBJ2-1	ASGDRGYNEQF
TRBV5-6	TRBJ2-1	ASSQPDEQF
TRBV18	TRBJ1-4	ASSPRTGANREKLF
TRBV28	TRBJ2-7	ASIAHSSYEQY
TRBV6-1	TRBJ2-1	ASRALAGVQNEQF
TRBV5-4	TRBJ1-3	ASTPDRSSGNTIY
TRBV14	TRBJ1-2	ASSPQVGLKGGYT
TRBV2	TRBJ2-7	ASSGQGEDEQY
TRBV28	TRBJ2-7	ASSLTGRGRLLSYEQY
TRBV5-6	TRBJ2-1	ASSSFLAGYNEQF
TRBV5-6	TRBJ2-7	ASSLGTSGYEQY
TRBV19	TRBJ1-5	ASSYQGGNQPQH
TRBV4-3	TRBJ1-2	ASSQSPGEGYGYT
TRBV5-4	TRBJ2-3	ASSTRTEGLTDTQY
TRBV19	TRBJ1-1	ASRIQRGNTEAF
TRBV10-3	TRBJ1-5	AISGTGDQPQH